Listed below are T cell receptor beta chains from one sample, sequenced in a study of post-analysis software for immune sequencing data. Each CDR3 protein gets one entry after TCRdb re-called the PCR reads with MiXCR. The sample has fewer than 850,000 distinct CDR3 sequences, roughly 27% seen once. Sequencing input: blood. The origin of the receptors is a girl under 18 with multiple sclerosis. Both conserved end residues are part of each CDR3. Each record gives: J gene, V gene, D gene, clone size, CDR3 DNA, CDR3 protein. D genes are given only for firm matches. Clone size, where shown, is once, few, many, or a class for clones that have expanded.

>TRBJ1-2|TRBV13|TRBD1|once
TGTGCCAGCAGCTTCTATGGGGGACAGGGGGCGCGCGGCCACACCTTC
CASSFYGGQGARGHTF
>TRBJ2-7|TRBV7-2|TRBD2|.
TGTGCCAGCAGCTTGGGAGGGAGACTCGAGCAGTACTTC
CASSLGGRLEQYF
>TRBJ2-7|TRBV20-1|.|.
TGCAGGGCTATGGGGGGAGGAGCCTACGAGCAGTACTTC
CRAMGGGAYEQYF
>TRBJ2-1|TRBV20-1|TRBD1|.
TGCAGTGCTACGAAGACAGGGTCGGTTGATGAGCAGTTCTTC
CSATKTGSVDEQFF
>TRBJ2-7|TRBV20-1|.|.
TGCAGTGCTAGAGATCGAGGCGGGACCTACGAGCAGTACTTC
CSARDRGGTYEQYF
>TRBJ2-7|TRBV6-5|.|.
TGTGCCAGCAGCTATACCCGGGTCCTGAGCCACGAGCAGTACTTC
CASSYTRVLSHEQYF
>TRBJ2-7|TRBV28|.|few
TGTGCCAGCACAACCGGTGGGGGGCACGAGCAGTACTTC
CASTTGGGHEQYF
>TRBJ2-7|TRBV3-1|TRBD1|few
TGTGCCAGCAGCCAAGACGGTAGGGGGCTTTCCTACGAGCAGTACTTC
CASSQDGRGLSYEQYF
>TRBJ2-1|TRBV7-9|.|.
TGTGCCAGCAGCTTAGTCTTTAATCGTGGTGAGCAGTTCTTC
CASSLVFNRGEQFF
>TRBJ2-1|TRBV5-1|.|.
TGCGCCAGCAGCTTGGGACAGCACAATGAGCAGTTCTTC
CASSLGQHNEQFF
>TRBJ1-4|TRBV10-3|TRBD1|.
TGTGCCATCAGTGAGTTCGGACAGGGTAGTAATGAAAAACTGTTTTTT
CAISEFGQGSNEKLFF
>TRBJ2-3|TRBV29-1|TRBD2|.
TGCAGCGTTGACATAGCGGGGCCTCCGGGGACAGATACGCAGTATTTT
CSVDIAGPPGTDTQYF
>TRBJ2-1|TRBV3-1|TRBD2|.
TGTGCCAGCAGCCAAGCAGCCCTAGCGGGAGGAGGACGGTTCTTC
CASSQAALAGGGRFF
>TRBJ2-1|TRBV9|TRBD2|.
TGTGCCAGCAGCTCCATAGTTGGAGGGAGGGGAAACAATGAGCAGTTCTTC
CASSSIVGGRGNNEQFF
>TRBJ2-5|TRBV20-1|.|.
TGCAGTGCTAGACCCTTTCGACAGGCTCTCGCGCAGACCCAGTACTTC
CSARPFRQALAQTQYF
>TRBJ1-2|TRBV7-9|.|.
TGTGCCAGTTCGGAGGACCGCCGCTCGGGGGCCAACGATGGCTACACCTTC
CASSEDRRSGANDGYTF
>TRBJ2-1|TRBV7-9|.|few
TGTGCCAGCAGCTTAGATGGTCCCGGTGAGCAGTTCTTC
CASSLDGPGEQFF
>TRBJ2-2|TRBV20-1|.|few
TGCAGTGCCCGGACAGCTCGGGGCACCGGGGAGCTGTTTTTT
CSARTARGTGELFF
>TRBJ2-3|TRBV6-6|.|many
TGTGCCAGCAGTTACTCAACGGGGCAGGTTGGAACGCAGTATTTT
CASSYSTGQVGTQYF
>TRBJ1-1|TRBV29-1|.|.
TGCAGCGTGAGGCAGGATTTTGACACTGAAGCTTTCTTT
CSVRQDFDTEAFF
>TRBJ2-5|TRBV6-6|TRBD2|.
TGTGCCAGCAGTCCTTCCGGGGGGACGTTTACGCAGACCCAGTACTTC
CASSPSGGTFTQTQYF
>TRBJ2-7|TRBV28|.|.
TGTGCCAGCAGCAGAGAGGGAACAGGGCGGCGCGAGCAGTACTTC
CASSREGTGRREQYF
>TRBJ1-1|TRBV5-5|.|.
TGTGCCAGCAGCTTAATGGGGGTGAACACTGAAGCTTTCTTT
CASSLMGVNTEAFF
>TRBJ2-7|TRBV20-1|.|few
TGCAGTGCTAGGTCACTGGGAACCTACGAGCAGTACTTC
CSARSLGTYEQYF
>TRBJ2-5|TRBV7-2|.|few
TGTGCCAGCAGCCTTCACCGGCAAGAGACCCAGTACTTC
CASSLHRQETQYF
>TRBJ2-3|TRBV3-1|.|few
TGTGCCAGCAGCCAAGTCGCGACCGGCACAGATACGCAGTATTTT
CASSQVATGTDTQYF
>TRBJ1-1|TRBV4-1|.|.
TGCGCCAGCAGCCAAGCCCGACTTTTCTATGGGACTGAAGCTTTCTTT
CASSQARLFYGTEAFF
>TRBJ2-5|TRBV29-1|TRBD1|.
TGCAGCGTCGCCCCCAGACAGGGGAGCGGAGAGACCCAGTACTTC
CSVAPRQGSGETQYF
>TRBJ2-7|TRBV5-1|.|.
TGCGCCAGCAGCTTGGTCTACGGGGGCGAAAGCTCCTACAATGAGCAGTACTTC
CASSLVYGGESSYNEQYF